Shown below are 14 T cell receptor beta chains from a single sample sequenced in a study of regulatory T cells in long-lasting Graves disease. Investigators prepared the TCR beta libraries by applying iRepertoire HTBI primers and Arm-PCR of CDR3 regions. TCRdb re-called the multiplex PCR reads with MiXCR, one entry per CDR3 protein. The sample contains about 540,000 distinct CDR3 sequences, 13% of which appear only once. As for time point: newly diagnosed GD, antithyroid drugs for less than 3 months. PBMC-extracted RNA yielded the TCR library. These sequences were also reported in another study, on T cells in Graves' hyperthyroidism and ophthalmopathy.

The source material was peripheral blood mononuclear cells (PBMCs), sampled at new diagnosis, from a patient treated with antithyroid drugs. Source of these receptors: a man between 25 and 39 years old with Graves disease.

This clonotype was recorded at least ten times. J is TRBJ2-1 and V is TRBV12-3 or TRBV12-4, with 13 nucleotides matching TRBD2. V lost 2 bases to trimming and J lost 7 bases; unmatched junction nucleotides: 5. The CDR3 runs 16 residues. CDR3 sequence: CASSLMGLAGLNEQFF. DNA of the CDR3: TGTGCCAGCAGTTTAATGGGACTAGCGGGATTAAATGAGCAGTTCTTC.

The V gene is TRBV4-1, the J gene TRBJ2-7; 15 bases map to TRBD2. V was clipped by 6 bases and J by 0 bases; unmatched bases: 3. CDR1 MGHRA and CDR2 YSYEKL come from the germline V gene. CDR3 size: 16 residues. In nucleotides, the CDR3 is TGCGCCAGCAGGGGGACTAGCGGGAGGTCCTCCTACGAGCAGTACTTC. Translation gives CASRGTSGRSSYEQYF.

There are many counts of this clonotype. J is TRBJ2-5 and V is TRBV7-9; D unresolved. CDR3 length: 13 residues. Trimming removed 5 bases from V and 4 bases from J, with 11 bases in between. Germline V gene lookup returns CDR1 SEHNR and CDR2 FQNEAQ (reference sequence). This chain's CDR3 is CASSPTLGETQYF. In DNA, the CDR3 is TGTGCCAGCAGCCCGACGCTTGGAGAGACCCAGTACTTC.

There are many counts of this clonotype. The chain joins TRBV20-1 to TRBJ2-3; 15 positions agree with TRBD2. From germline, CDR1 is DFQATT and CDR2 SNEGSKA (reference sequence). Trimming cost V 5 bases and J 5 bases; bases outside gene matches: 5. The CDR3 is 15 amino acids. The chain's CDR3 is CSAAGLAGGEDTQYF. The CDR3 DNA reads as TGCAGTGCTGCAGGACTAGCGGGAGGGGAAGATACGCAGTATTTT.

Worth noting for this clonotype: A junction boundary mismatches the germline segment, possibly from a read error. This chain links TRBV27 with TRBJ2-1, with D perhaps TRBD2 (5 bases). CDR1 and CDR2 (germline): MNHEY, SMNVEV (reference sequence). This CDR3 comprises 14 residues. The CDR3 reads CACSPLGMTHEQFF. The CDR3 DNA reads TGTGCCTGCAGTCCCCTCGGGATGACCCATGAGCAGTTCTTC.

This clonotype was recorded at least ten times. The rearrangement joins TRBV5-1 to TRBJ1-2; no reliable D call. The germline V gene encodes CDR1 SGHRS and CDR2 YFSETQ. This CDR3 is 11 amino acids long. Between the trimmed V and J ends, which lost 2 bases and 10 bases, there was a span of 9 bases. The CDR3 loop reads CASSFSGIYTF. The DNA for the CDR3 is TGCGCCAGCAGCTTCTCCGGGATCTACACCTTC.

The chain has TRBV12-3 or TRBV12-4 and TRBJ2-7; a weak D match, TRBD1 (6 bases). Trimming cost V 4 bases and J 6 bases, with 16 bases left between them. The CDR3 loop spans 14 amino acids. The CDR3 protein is CASSSPWTVGEQYF. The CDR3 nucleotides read TGTGCCAGCAGTTCCCCCTGGACAGTGGGCGAGCAGTACTTC.

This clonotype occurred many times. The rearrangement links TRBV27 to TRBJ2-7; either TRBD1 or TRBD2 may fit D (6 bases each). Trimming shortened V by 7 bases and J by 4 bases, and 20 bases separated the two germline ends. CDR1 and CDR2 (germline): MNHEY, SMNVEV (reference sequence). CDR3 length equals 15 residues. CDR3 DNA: TGTGCCAGCACCAGCTATTTGGGGGGCCGTTACGAGCAGTACTTC. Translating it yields CASTSYLGGRYEQYF.

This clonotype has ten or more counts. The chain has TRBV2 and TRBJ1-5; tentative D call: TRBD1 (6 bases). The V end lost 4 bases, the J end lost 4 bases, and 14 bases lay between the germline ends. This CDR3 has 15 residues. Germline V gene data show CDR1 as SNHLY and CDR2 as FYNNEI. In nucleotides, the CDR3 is TGTGCCAGCAGTGCGTCGGACAGAAAAAATCAGCCCCAGCATTTT. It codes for CASSASDRKNQPQHF.

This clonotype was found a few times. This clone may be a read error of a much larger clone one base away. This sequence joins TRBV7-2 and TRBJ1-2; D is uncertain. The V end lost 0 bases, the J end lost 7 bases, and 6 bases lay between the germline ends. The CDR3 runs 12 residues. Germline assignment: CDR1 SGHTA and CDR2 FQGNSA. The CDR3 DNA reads TGTGCCAGCAGCTTAGCTTCCACTGGCTACACCTTC. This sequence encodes CASSLASTGYTF.

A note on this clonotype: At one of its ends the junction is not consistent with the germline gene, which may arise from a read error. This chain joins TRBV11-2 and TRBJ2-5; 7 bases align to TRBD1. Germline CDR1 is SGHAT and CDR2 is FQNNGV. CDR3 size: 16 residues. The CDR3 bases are TGTGCCAGCAGCTTAGGTCCACAGGGGACCCAAGGGACCCAGTACTTC. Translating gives CASSLGPQGTQGTQYF.

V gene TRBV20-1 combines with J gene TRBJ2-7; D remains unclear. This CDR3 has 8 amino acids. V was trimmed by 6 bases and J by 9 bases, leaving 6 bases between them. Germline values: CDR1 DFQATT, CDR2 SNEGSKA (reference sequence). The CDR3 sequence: CSADGQYF. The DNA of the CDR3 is TGCAGTGCCGACGGGCAGTACTTC.

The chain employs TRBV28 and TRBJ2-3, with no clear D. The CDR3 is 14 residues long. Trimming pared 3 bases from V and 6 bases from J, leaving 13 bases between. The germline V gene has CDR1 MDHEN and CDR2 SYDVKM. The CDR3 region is CASSFGRSSDTQYF. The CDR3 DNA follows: TGTGCCAGCAGTTTCGGGCGGTCAAGTGATACGCAGTATTTT.

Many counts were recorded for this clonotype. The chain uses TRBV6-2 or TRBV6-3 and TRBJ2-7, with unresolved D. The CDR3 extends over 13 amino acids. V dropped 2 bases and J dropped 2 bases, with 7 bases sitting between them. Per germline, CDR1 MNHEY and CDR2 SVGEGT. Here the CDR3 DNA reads TGTGCCAGCAGTTACGACGGAGCCTACGAGCAGTACTTC. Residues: CASSYDGAYEQYF.